This TCR beta chain was profiled in a study of blood T cell repertoires in COVID-19 (dated by TCRdb to about 2020). As for the study more broadly: The collaborator samples originated in the United States, Italy and Spain and spanned the acute and convalescent phases of COVID-19. The prospective study material was composed of cDNA or gDNA derived from T cells, B-cell-depleted T cells, or PBMCs. Subjects who had been exposed to COVID-19, were actively infected with it, or had recovered from it provided the deeply sampled blood TCRbeta repertoires that made up the dataset. A freely available public database, intended as a resource for researchers studying the immune response to SARS-CoV-2, is where the repertoires were released. The samples were drawn from the first 160 participants of the ongoing ImmuneRACE study and from some 1,300 subjects provided by 6 global collaborators. Sample metadata almost always included a de-identified subject ID, COVID-19 status, age in years and sex. Where available, HLA class I and class II types were obtained from metadata supplied by the sample provider rather than from assay-based typing. Paper-wide results and their limitations: The amount of clinical and demographic metadata varied by source and participant and was provided uncurated.

The immunoSEQ Assay, a bias-controlled multiplex PCR, was used to amplify TCRbeta CDR3 regions from genomic DNA. The published analysis was carried out like this. Nucleated cell counts per sample were estimated from amplification of reference gene primers within the assay. To quantify the absolute abundance of each unique TCRbeta CDR3 rearrangement, sequence reads were collapsed and filtered. For each sample, productive Simpson clonality was calculated as the square root of Simpson's diversity index across productive rearrangements. What TCRdb holds here is the immuneACCESS table cut down to in-frame rearrangements. Part of the clones is not present; checked against another copy, under half of the missing clones reflect an unresolved V gene, and the others are unexplained. The DNA gave D and trimming, while V, J and clone size come from that table. Here the sample has about 210,000 clones; about 89% occur a single time. The top ten clonotypes cover under 5.5% of the sample.

CDR1 MGHDK and CDR2 SYGVNS are derived from the germline V gene. From V the trimming removes 3 bases and from J it removes 0 bases, while the gene matches leave 9 bases of the junction unaccounted for. The CDR3 spans 17 residues, from the cysteine through the phenylalanine. CDR3 DNA only is kept here, 51 bases in frame from base 1. With respect to this clone: What antigen it recognizes has not been identified. No much larger clonotype is one base removed from it; base qualities were not supplied.

Whole blood was collected in K2EDTA tubes by collaborating institutions according to the institutions' own protocols. For TCRbeta analysis, collaborators shipped samples in one of three forms: frozen whole blood, isolated PBMCs, or DNA extracted from either of those sample types. Sequenced sample: peripheral blood. The sequence derives from a middle-aged woman with acute or convalescent COVID-19. This sequence uses TRBV25-1 and TRBJ2-3, with TRBD2 identical over 7 junction bases. The sequence in DNA is TGTGCCAGCAGTGATCCTTTGGGGGGGAGAAGCACAGATACGCAGTATTTT. Translated, it reads CASSDPLGGRSTDTQYF.